The 6 T cell receptor beta chains listed next were all sequenced from one sample in a study of shared clonotypes between healthy human individuals. TCRdb's table, derived via immunoSEQ multiplex PCR, lists solely in-frame clones and lacks some. The sample consists of under 600,000 clones, about 75% of them appearing once. Sequenced sample: PBMCs. The receptors shown here come from a woman aged 40 to 55 in good health. Some clones in this sample may be carry-over from other donors' samples.

The rearrangement joins TRBV19 to TRBJ1-2; 8 positions match TRBD1. The CDR3 has 16 residues. Germline V gene sequence: CDR1 LNHDA, CDR2 SQIVND (reference sequence). J lost 2 bases, V lost 1 base, and 6 bases had no gene match. The CDR3 reads CASSIGTGTGNYGYTF. CDR3 sequence (DNA): TGTGCCAGTAGTATAGGGACAGGGACAGGAAACTATGGCTACACCTTC.

V gene TRBV30 combines with J gene TRBJ1-2, with D possibly TRBD1 on 5 matching bases. V was trimmed by 0 bases and J by 4 bases, leaving 15 bases between them. Looked up from germline, CDR1 is GTSNPN and CDR2 is SVGIG (reference sequence). This CDR3 region has 15 residues. The CDR3 coding sequence is TGTGCCTGGAGTGTAGCCCGGGCAGGGACCTATGGCTACACCTTC. It specifies CAWSVARAGTYGYTF.

This clone appeared a few times. CDR3 DNA sequence: TGCGCCAGCGGCGAGGCTAGCGGGAGTCATGAGCAGTTCTTC. It is translated as CASGEASGSHEQFF. The V gene is TRBV10-2, the J gene TRBJ2-1, with 10 nucleotides matching TRBD2. CDR1 and CDR2 from the germline V gene are WSHSY and SAAADI. Trimming cost V 8 bases and J 8 bases; bases outside gene matches: 9. CDR3 length: 14 amino acids.

This clone was observed a handful of times. V and J are TRBV27 and TRBJ1-1; 7 nucleotides match TRBD1. This CDR3 is 13 amino acids long. With V trimmed by 11 bases and J by 4 bases, 10 bases remained unmatched. Germline V CDR1 and CDR2: MNHEY, SMNVEV (reference sequence). CDR3 DNA sequence: TGTGCCTCCTGGGGCAGGGGGAGCACTGAAGCTTTCTTT. It yields the protein CASWGRGSTEAFF.

The gene calls are TRBV6-1 and TRBJ1-4; the D gene is possibly TRBD1 (5 bases). The CDR3 covers 15 residues. CDR1 and CDR2 from the germline V gene are MNHNS and SASEGT. V shed 4 bases and J shed 5 bases, with 14 bases lying between them. CDR3 sequence reads: CASSGARGANEKLFF. CDR3 DNA sequence: TGTGCCAGCAGTGGGGCCCGCGGGGCGAATGAAAAACTGTTTTTT.

The chain employs TRBV4-1 and TRBJ2-7; 9 nucleotides match TRBD2. Germline CDR1 and CDR2: MGHRA and YSYEKL. Trimming removed 0 bases from V and 4 bases from J; junction bases left unmatched: 10. The CDR3 totals 17 residues. The CDR3 DNA is TGCGCCAGCAGCCAAGATGCCCCAGGCGGGAGGGGGTACGAGCAGTACTTC. Translating it yields CASSQDAPGGRGYEQYF.